The clone carrying this T cell receptor beta chain came up a few times. Trimming took 0 bases from V and 4 from J, leaving 15 bases between them. The CDR3 runs 15 residues. The germline CDR1 and CDR2 sequences are GTSNPN and SVGIG (reference sequence). These data come from a study of blood T cell repertoires in COVID-19. Study as a whole: Specimens from acute and convalescent COVID-19 originated in the United States, Italy and Spain. PBMCs, B-cell-depleted T cells, or T cells provided the cDNA or gDNA that made up the material.

As originally analysed: How many nucleated cells were present was estimated from reference gene primer amplification. Libraries were prepared by immunoSEQ multiplex PCR; TCRdb keeps only in-frame clonotypes and omits some of them. Clone size and V and J calls were adopted from that table, with D and trimming inferred from the DNA. The table has about 200,000 clones, more than 75% seen once. The sample consisted of PBMCs or T cells enriched from blood (not recorded which). This clonotype originated in a man between 35 and 55 years old with acute COVID-19. The rearrangement links TRBV30 to TRBJ2-5, with a possible D match to TRBD2 (5 bases). This chain's CDR3 is CAWSVGMGGGETQYF. The CDR3 nucleotides are TGTGCCTGGAGTGTAGGGATGGGTGGAGGAGAGACCCAGTACTTC.